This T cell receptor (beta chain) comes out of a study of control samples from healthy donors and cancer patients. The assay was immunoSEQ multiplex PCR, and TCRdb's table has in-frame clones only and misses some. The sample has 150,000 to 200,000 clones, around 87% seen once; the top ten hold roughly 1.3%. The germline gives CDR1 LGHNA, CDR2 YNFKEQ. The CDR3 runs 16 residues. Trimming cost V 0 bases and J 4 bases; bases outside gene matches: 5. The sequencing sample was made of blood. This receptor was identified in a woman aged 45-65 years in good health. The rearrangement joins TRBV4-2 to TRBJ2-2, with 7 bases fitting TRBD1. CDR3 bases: TGTGCCAGCAGCCAAGATCTGACAGGGCGCACCGGGGAGCTGTTTTTT. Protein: CASSQDLTGRTGELFF.